This T cell receptor beta chain was captured in a study of blood T cell repertoires in COVID-19. Overall study: Sites in the United States, Italy and Spain provided acute and convalescent COVID-19 samples.

The CDR3 has 16 amino acids. Germline CDR1 and CDR2: PRHDT and FYEKMQ (reference sequence). The V gene end was trimmed by 4 bases and the J gene end by 2 bases; junction bases not matched to a gene: 5. How the authors handled the data: From reference gene primer amplification, estimates of nucleated cell counts were derived. Some clones are missing from TCRdb's copy, which holds only in-frame ones; the method was immunoSEQ multiplex PCR. V and J calls and clone size are as listed in that table; D and trimming were resolved from the DNA. Among about 100,000 clones listed, roughly 90% were seen once. This clone was seen a single time.

The sequence derives from a man aged 65-85 years with acute or convalescent COVID-19. The chain links TRBV13 to TRBJ2-3; TRBD2 agrees at 11 bases. The sequenced sample was peripheral blood. In nucleotides, the CDR3 is TGTGCCAGCAGCTATCTAGCGGGGGGCCTCACAGATACGCAGTATTTT. Protein product: CASSYLAGGLTDTQYF.